This entry is about one T cell receptor (beta chain). The CDR3 spans 15 residues. CDR1 is SGHKS and CDR2 is YYEKEE in the germline V gene (reference sequence). J gave up 8 bases and V 4 bases, and 5 bases lay outside the gene matches. In the authors' methods: By means of reference gene primer amplification, nucleated cell counts were estimated. Sequenced by immunoSEQ multiplex PCR; TCRdb stores in-frame clones only, minus some. Clone size and the V and J calls come from that table; the DNA yielded D and trimming. Of tens of thousands of clones detected, around 83% appear once; the ten largest clones hold 25%. These data come from a study of blood T cell repertoires in COVID-19. Study-wide background: The cDNA or gDNA used as material had been derived from T cells, B-cell-depleted T cells, or PBMCs.

Material for sequencing was peripheral blood. The clonotype originates from a man aged 60 to 75 with acute or convalescent COVID-19. V and J are TRBV5-5 and TRBJ2-2, with 13 bases identical to TRBD2. CDR3 protein: CASSRLAGGLGELFF. The DNA of the CDR3 is TGTGCCAGCAGCCGACTAGCGGGGGGCTTGGGGGAGCTGTTTTTT.